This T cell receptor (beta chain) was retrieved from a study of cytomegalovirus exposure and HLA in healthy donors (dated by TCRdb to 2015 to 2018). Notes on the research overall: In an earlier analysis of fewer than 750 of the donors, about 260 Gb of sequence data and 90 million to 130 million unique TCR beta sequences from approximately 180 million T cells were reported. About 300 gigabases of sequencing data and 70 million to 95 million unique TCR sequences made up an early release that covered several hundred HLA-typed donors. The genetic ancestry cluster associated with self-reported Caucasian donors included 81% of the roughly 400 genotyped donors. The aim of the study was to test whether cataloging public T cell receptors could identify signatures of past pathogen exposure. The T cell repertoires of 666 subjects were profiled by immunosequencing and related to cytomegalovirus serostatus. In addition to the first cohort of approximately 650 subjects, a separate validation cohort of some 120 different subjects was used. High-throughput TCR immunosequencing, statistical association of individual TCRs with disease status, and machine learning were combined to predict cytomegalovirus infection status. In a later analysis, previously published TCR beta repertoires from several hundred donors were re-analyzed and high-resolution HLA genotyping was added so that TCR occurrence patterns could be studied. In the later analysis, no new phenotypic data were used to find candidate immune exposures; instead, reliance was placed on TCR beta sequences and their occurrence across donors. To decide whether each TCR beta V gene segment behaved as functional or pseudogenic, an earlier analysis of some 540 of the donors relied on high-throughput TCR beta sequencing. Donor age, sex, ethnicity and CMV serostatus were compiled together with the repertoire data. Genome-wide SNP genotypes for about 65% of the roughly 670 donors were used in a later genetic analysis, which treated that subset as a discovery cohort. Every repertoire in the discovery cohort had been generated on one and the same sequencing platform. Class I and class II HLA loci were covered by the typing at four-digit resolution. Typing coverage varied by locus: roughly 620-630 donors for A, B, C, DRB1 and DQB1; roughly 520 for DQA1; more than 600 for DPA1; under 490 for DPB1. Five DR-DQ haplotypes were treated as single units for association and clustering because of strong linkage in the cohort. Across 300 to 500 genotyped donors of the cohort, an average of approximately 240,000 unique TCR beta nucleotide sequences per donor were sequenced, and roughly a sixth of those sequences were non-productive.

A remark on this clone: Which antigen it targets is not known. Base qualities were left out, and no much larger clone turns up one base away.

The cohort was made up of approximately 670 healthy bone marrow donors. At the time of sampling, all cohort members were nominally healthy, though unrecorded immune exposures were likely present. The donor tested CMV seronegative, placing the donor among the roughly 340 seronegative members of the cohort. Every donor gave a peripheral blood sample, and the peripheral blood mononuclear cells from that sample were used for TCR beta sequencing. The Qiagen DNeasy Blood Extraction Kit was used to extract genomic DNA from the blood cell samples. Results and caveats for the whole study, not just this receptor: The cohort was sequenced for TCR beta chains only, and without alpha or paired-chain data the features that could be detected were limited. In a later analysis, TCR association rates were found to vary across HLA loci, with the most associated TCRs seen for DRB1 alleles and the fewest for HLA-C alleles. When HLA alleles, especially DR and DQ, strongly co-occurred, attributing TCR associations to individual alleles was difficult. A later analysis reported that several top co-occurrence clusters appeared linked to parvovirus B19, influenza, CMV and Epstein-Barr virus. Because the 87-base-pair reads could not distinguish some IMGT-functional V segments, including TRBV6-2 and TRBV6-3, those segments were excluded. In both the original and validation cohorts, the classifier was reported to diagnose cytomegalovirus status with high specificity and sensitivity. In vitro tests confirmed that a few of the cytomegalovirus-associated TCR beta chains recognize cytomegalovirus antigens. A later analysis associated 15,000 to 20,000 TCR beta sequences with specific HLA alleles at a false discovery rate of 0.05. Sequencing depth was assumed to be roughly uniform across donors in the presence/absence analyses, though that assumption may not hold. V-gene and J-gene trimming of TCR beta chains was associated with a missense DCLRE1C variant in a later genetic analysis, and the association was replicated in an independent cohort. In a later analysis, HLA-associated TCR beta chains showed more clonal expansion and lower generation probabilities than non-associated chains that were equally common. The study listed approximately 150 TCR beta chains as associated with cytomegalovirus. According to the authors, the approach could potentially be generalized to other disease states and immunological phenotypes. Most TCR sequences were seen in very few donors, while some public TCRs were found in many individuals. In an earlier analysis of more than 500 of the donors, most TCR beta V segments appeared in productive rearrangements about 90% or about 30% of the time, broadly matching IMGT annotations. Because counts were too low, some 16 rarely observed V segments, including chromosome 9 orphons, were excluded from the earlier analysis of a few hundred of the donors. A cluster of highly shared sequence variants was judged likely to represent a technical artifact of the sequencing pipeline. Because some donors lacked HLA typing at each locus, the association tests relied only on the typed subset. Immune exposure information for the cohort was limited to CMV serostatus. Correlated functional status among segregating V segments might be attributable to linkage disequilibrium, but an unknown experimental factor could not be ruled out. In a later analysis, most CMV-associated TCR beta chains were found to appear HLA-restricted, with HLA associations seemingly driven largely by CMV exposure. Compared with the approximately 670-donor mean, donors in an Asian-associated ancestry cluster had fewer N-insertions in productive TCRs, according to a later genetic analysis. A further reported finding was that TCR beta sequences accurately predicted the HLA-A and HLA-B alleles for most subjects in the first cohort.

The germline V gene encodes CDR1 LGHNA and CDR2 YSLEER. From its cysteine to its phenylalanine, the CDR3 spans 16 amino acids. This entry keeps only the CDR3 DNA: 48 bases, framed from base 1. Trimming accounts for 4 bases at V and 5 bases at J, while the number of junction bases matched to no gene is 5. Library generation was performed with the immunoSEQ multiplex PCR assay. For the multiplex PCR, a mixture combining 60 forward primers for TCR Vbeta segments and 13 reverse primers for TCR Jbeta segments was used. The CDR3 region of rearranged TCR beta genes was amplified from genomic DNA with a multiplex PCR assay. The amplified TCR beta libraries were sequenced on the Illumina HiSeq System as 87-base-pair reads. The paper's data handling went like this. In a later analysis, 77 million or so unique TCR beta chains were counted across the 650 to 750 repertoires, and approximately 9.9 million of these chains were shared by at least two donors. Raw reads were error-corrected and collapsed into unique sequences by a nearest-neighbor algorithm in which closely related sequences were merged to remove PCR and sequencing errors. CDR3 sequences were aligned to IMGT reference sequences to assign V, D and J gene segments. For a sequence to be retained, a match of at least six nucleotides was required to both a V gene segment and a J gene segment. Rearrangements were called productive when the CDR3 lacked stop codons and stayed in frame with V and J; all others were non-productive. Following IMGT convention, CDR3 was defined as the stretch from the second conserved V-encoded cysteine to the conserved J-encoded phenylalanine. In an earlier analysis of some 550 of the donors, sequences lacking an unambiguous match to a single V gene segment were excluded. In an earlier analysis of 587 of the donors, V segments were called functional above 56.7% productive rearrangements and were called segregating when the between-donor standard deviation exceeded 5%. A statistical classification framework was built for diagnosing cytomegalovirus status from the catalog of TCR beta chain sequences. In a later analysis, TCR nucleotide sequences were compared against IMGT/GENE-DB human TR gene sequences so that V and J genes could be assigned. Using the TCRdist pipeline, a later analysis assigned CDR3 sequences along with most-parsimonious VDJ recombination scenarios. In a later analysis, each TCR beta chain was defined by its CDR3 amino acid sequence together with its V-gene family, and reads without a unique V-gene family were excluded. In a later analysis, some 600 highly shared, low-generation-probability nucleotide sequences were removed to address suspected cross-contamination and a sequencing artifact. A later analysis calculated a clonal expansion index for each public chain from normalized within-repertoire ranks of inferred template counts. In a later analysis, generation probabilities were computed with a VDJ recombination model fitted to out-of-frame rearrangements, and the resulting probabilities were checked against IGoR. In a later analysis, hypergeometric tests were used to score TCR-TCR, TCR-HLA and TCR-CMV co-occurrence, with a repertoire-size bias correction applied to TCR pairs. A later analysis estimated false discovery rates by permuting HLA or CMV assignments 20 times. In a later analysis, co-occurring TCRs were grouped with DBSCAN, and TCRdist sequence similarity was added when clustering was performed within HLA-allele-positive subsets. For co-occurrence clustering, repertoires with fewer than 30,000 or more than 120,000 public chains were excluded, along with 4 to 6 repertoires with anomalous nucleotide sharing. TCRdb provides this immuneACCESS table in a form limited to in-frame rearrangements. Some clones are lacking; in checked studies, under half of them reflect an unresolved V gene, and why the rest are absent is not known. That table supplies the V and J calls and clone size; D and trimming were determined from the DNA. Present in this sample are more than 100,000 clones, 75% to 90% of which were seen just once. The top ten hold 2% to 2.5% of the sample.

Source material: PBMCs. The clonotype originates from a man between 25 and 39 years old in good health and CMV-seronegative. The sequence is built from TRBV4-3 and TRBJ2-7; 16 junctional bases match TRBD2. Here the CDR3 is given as CASSLGLAGGPNEQYF. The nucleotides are TGCGCCAGCAGCCTGGGACTAGCGGGGGGGCCCAACGAGCAGTACTTC.